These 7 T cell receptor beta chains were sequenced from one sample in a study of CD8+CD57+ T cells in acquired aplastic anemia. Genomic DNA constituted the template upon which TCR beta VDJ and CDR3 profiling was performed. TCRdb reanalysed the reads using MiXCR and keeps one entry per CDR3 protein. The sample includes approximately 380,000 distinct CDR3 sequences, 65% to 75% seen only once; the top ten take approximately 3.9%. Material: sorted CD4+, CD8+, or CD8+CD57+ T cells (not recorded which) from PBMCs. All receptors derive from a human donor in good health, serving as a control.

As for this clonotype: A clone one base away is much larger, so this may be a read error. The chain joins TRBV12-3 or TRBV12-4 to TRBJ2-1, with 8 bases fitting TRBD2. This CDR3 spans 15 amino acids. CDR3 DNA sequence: TGTGCCAGCAGCTTAGGTCGGGGGGGGTACAATGAGCAGTTCTTC. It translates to CASSLGRGGYNEQFF.

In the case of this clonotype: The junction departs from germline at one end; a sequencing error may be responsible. This CDR3 reads CASSLAGGFQETRYF. The CDR3 DNA sequence: TGTGCCAGCAGCTTAGCGGGGGGGTTCCAAGAGACCCGGTACTTC. The chain combines TRBV7-9 with TRBJ2-5, with 7 bases matching TRBD2. Germline V gene sequence: CDR1 SEHNR, CDR2 FQNEAQ (reference sequence). This CDR3 has 15 residues.

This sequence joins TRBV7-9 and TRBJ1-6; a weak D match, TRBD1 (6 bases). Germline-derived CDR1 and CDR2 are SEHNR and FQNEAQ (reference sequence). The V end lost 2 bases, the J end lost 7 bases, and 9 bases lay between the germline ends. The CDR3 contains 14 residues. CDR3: CASSLRQENSPLHF. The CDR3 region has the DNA TGTGCCAGCAGCTTAAGACAGGAAAATTCACCCCTCCACTTT.

The CDR3 DNA reads TGTGCCAGCAGTGAGGACGCGAACACCGGGGAGCTGTTTTTT. It yields the protein CASSEDANTGELFF. The chain employs TRBV4-2 and TRBJ2-2; D gene uncertain. Per the germline V gene, CDR1 is LGHNA and CDR2 is YNFKEQ. CDR3 size: 14 residues. The V end was cut by 6 bases, the J end by 0 bases, with 8 bases between.

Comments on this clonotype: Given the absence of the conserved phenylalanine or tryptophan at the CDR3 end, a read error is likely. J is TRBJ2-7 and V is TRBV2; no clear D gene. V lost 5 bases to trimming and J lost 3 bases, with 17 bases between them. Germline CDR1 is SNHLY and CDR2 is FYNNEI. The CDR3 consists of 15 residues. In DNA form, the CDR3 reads TGTGCCAGCAGTTACTTGACCGGGCGCTACTACGAGCAGTACATC. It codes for CASSYLTGRYYEQYI.

CDR3 bases: TGCAGTGCTAGGCAGGGGGCTAACAGATATGGCTACACCTTC. Encoded protein: CSARQGANRYGYTF. The chain combines TRBV20-1 with TRBJ1-2; 8 nucleotides agree with TRBD1. Trimming at V came to 3 bases and at J to 5 bases, leaving 8 bases not matched to a gene. Germline-derived CDR1 and CDR2 are DFQATT and SNEGSKA (reference sequence). This CDR3 has 14 residues.

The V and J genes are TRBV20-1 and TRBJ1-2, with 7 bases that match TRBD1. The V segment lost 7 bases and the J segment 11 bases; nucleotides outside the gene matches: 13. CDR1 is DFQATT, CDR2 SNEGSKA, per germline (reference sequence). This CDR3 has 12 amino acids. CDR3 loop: CSVRDSRSIYTF. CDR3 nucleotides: TGCAGTGTACGGGACAGCCGCTCCATATACACCTTC.